The 24 T cell receptor beta chains below come from one sample, sequenced in a study of T-cell memory formation after mild COVID-19. TCRdb reprocessed the 5' RACE reads via MiXCR and lists one record per CDR3 protein. The table lists more than 400,000 distinct CDR3 sequences, about 20% of them singletons. The sequenced material came from PBMCs or a T cell subset sorted from them (not recorded which). The source of these receptors is an adult woman who had mild COVID-19 (a few samples of this study predate the infection). Cell type and time point are not known.

This clonotype was seen a handful of times. This sequence joins TRBV6-5 and TRBJ2-2; D might be TRBD1 (5 bases). V lost 7 bases to trimming and J lost 7 bases, with 19 bases between them. The CDR3 sequence is 15 residues long. Germline CDR1 reads MNHEY; CDR2 reads SVGAGI. The CDR3 reads CASTFGRTSGGELFF. The CDR3 nucleotides are TGTGCCAGCACCTTTGGACGGACATCGGGCGGGGAGCTGTTTTTT.

This clonotype showed up just a few times. V usage is TRBV9 and J usage is TRBJ2-2; 7 bases align to TRBD2. J gave up 7 bases and V 3 bases, and 3 bases lay outside the gene matches. There are 13 residues in the CDR3. The germline gives CDR1 SGDLS, CDR2 YYNGEE. The DNA of the CDR3 is TGTGCCAGCAGCGCCACTAGCGTCGGGGAGCTGTTTTTT. Protein product: CASSATSVGELFF.

This clonotype was detected a few times. The chain is built from TRBV24-1 and TRBJ2-1; no clear D gene. The CDR3 is made up of 12 amino acids. Germline V CDR1 and CDR2: KGHDR, SFDVKD. With 3 bases removed from V and 8 bases from J, the gap between germline ends came to 7 bases. CDR3 nucleotides: TGTGCCACCAGTGATCGTTTCGATGAGCAGTTCTTC. Amino acid sequence: CATSDRFDEQFF.

V gene TRBV7-2 combines with J gene TRBJ1-2; D gene unclear. V dropped 4 bases and J dropped 4 bases, with 10 bases sitting between them. The CDR3 is 13 residues long. In germline, CDR1 is SGHTA, CDR2 FQGNSA. CDR3 in DNA: TGTGCCAGCAGCTCATTAGGGATCTATGGCTACACCTTC. Translating it yields CASSSLGIYGYTF.

Of note for this clonotype: The germline gene is not matched at one end of the junction; a read error may be the cause. The chain uses TRBV9 and TRBJ2-1, with 7 bases that match TRBD2. The CDR3 totals 12 residues. Per germline, CDR1 SGDLS and CDR2 YYNGEE. The CDR3 sequence: CASSSSGPRMSF. Written as DNA, the CDR3 is TGTGCCAGCAGCTCTAGCGGCCCCCGCATGTCGTTC. Drawing the rest from reference TRBV9 and TRBJ2-1, the complete variable domain is DSGVTQTPKHLITATGQRVTLRCSPRSGDLSVYWYQQSLDQGLQFLIQYYNGEERAKGNILERFSAQQFPDLHSELNLSSLELGDSALYFCASSSSGPRMSFGPGTRLTVL.

This clonotype was counted only a few times. The genes are TRBV12-3 or TRBV12-4 and TRBJ1-2; D gene unclear. V dropped 2 bases and J dropped 2 bases, with 6 bases sitting between them. There are 13 residues in the CDR3. The CDR3 loop reads CASSLQQNYGYTF. CDR3 coding DNA: TGTGCCAGCAGTTTACAACAGAACTATGGCTACACCTTC.

The chain recombines TRBV12-3 or TRBV12-4 with TRBJ2-1; D remains ambiguous. This CDR3 spans 12 amino acids. V lost 5 bases and J 9 bases, leaving 11 bases between the germline ends. The CDR3 protein is CASSHLLGEQFF. The CDR3 nucleotides are TGTGCCAGCAGTCACCTGCTGGGTGAGCAGTTCTTC.

The chain is built from TRBV28 and TRBJ2-7, with D possibly being TRBD1 or TRBD2 (6 bases each). Trimming cost V 3 bases and J 5 bases, with 17 bases left between them. Germline CDR1 reads MDHEN; CDR2 reads SYDVKM. The CDR3 has 15 amino acids. The CDR3 bases are TGTGCCAGCAGTTTGGCGGGGCAGGGGTATCACGAGCAGTACTTC. As protein: CASSLAGQGYHEQYF.

This clonotype was counted many times. The V gene is TRBV5-5, the J gene TRBJ2-7, with TRBD1 matching over 9 bases. The germline CDR1 and CDR2 sequences are SGHKS and YYEKEE (reference sequence). CDR3 size: 15 residues. V shed 2 bases and J 6 bases; nucleotides not matched to a gene: 9. For the CDR3, the DNA is TGTGCCAGCAGCTTAAGGCCGGGACAGGGTATCGAGCAGTACTTC. It yields the protein CASSLRPGQGIEQYF.

The chain joins TRBV6-2 or TRBV6-3 to TRBJ2-7, with unresolved D. Germline V gene sequence: CDR1 MNHEY, CDR2 SVGEGT. Trimming removed 2 bases at V and 6 bases at J, with 2 bases between. The CDR3 length is 10 residues. The CDR3 is CASSYPEQYF. CDR3 nucleotides: TGTGCCAGCAGTTACCCCGAGCAGTACTTC.

The V gene is TRBV5-5, the J gene TRBJ1-2; the match to TRBD1 covers 11 bases. The CDR3 consists of 17 residues. Germline V lookup: CDR1 SGHKS, CDR2 YYEKEE (reference sequence). Trimming at V came to 2 bases and at J to 12 bases, leaving 18 bases not matched to a gene. The CDR3 DNA follows: TGTGCCAGCAGCTTTTGGGGATCCGGAGGCGGGACAGGGGGTAACACCTTC. Its protein product is CASSFWGSGGGTGGNTF. The full variable domain, in which reference TRBV5-5 and TRBJ1-2 provide the parts outside the CDR3, is DAGVTQSPTHLIKTRGQQVTLRCSPISGHKSVSWYQQVLGQGPQFIFQYYEKEERGRGNFPDRFSARQFPNYSSELNVNALLLGDSALYLCASSFWGSGGGTGGNTFGSGTRLTVV.

The rearrangement links TRBV27 to TRBJ2-1; 11 bases are a match to TRBD1. CDR1 and CDR2 from the germline V gene are MNHEY and SMNVEV (reference sequence). V was clipped by 7 bases and J by 5 bases; unmatched bases: 7. The CDR3 loop spans 15 amino acids. The CDR3 loop reads CASTDRGLTNNEQFF. The CDR3 nucleotides are TGTGCCAGCACGGACAGGGGGCTCACTAACAATGAGCAGTTCTTC.

This clonotype was detected a few times. The V gene is TRBV7-9, the J gene TRBJ2-5; 12 bases map to TRBD1. The CDR3 is 18 residues long. V was clipped by 2 bases and J by 4 bases; unmatched bases: 11. Germline V gene lookup returns CDR1 SEHNR and CDR2 FQNEAQ (reference sequence). The CDR3: CASSLRPRDRGLAETQYF. As DNA, the CDR3 is TGTGCCAGCAGCTTAAGGCCCCGGGACAGGGGGCTAGCAGAGACCCAGTACTTC.

The V call is TRBV9, the J call TRBJ1-6, with D unclear. With 0 bases removed from V and 7 bases from J, the gap between germline ends came to 14 bases. The CDR3 contains 16 residues. From germline, CDR1 is SGDLS and CDR2 YYNGEE. CDR3 coding DNA: TGTGCCAGCAGCGTAGGGGCCCTCCGAGGCAATTCACCCCTCCACTTT. Amino acids: CASSVGALRGNSPLHF.

The chain employs TRBV20-1 and TRBJ2-2, with 8 bases that match TRBD1. The CDR3 covers 15 residues. The junction had 5 bases not matched to a gene; V was cut back by 0 bases and J by 5 bases. Germline V lookup: CDR1 DFQATT, CDR2 SNEGSKA (reference sequence). The DNA of the CDR3 is TGCAGTGCTAGAGATGGACAGGGACTGACCGGGGAGCTGTTTTTT. This translates into CSARDGQGLTGELFF.

This clonotype has just a few counts. This sequence joins TRBV7-2 and TRBJ2-3, with D unclear. The germline V and J ends were trimmed by 8 bases and 2 bases, with 11 bases remaining between them. CDR3 size: 13 residues. The germline V gene has CDR1 SGHTA and CDR2 FQGNSA. CDR3 DNA sequence: TGTGCCAGCCGAGATCCACCCACAGATACGCAGTATTTT. It is translated as CASRDPPTDTQYF.

This sequence joins TRBV5-1 and TRBJ2-1; D is unclear. CDR1 and CDR2 (germline): SGHRS, YFSETQ. The germline V and J ends were trimmed by 0 bases and 5 bases, with 6 bases remaining between them. The CDR3 totals 13 residues. The CDR3 DNA follows: TGCGCCAGCAGCTTGGACACTAACAATGAGCAGTTCTTC. As protein: CASSLDTNNEQFF.

V usage is TRBV5-1 and J usage is TRBJ2-1; TRBD1 might be the D (6 bases). Germline CDR1 is SGHRS and CDR2 is YFSETQ. The CDR3 spans 15 residues. The V end lost 3 bases, the J end lost 7 bases, and 17 bases lay between the germline ends. The CDR3 DNA is TGCGCCAGCAGCTCGACTGCCGGGACAACAAATGAGCAGTTCTTC. As protein: CASSSTAGTTNEQFF.

This clonotype occurred a few times. The chain has TRBV5-1 and TRBJ1-3; TRBD1 might be the D (6 bases). V shed 3 bases and J shed 4 bases, with 14 bases lying between them. CDR1 and CDR2 from the germline V gene are SGHRS and YFSETQ. The CDR3 has 15 residues. In DNA form, the CDR3 reads TGCGCCAGCAGCTCGCGTCCCGGGACAGGAAACACCATATATTTT. Amino acids: CASSSRPGTGNTIYF.

The chain employs TRBV5-6 and TRBJ1-5, with TRBD1 as a possible D gene (6 bases). The CDR3 length is 15 residues. Germline V CDR1 and CDR2: SGHDT, YYEEEE. V dropped 2 bases and J dropped 9 bases, with 18 bases sitting between them. The CDR3: CASSFWGGGRGPQHF. The CDR3 coding sequence is TGTGCCAGCAGCTTCTGGGGGGGAGGCAGGGGGCCCCAGCATTTT.

This clonotype came up many times. The chain employs TRBV5-1 and TRBJ1-1, with TRBD1 matching over 7 bases. With 0 bases clipped from V and 1 base from J, the junction kept 6 bases outside the gene matches. The CDR3 runs to 16 residues. The V gene's germline CDR1 is SGHRS and CDR2 YFSETQ. This CDR3 is CASSLDGQVKNTEAFF. Written as DNA, the CDR3 is TGCGCCAGCAGCTTGGATGGACAGGTGAAGAACACTGAAGCTTTCTTT.

This clonotype was counted a few times. This sequence joins TRBV20-1 and TRBJ2-3; TRBD2 matches 13 bases. The CDR3 is 15 residues long. Germline assignment: CDR1 DFQATT and CDR2 SNEGSKA (reference sequence). Unmatched junction bases numbered 5, after V lost 6 bases and J lost 2 bases. CDR3 residues: CSAPTSGGATDTQYF. The CDR3 nucleotides read TGCAGTGCCCCCACTAGCGGGGGGGCCACAGATACGCAGTATTTT.

The V and J genes are TRBV10-3 and TRBJ2-2, with a possible D match to TRBD1 (6 bases). The CDR3 is made up of 15 amino acids. Germline V CDR1 and CDR2: ENHRY, SYGVKD. V lost 6 bases and J 2 bases, leaving 13 bases between the germline ends. The CDR3 protein is CAIRGGQTNTGELFF. DNA of the CDR3: TGTGCCATCAGAGGCGGACAGACTAACACCGGGGAGCTGTTTTTT.

The chain uses TRBV9 and TRBJ1-4; D gene unclear. This CDR3 spans 15 amino acids. Trimming removed 3 bases from V and 6 bases from J, with 15 bases in between. Germline lookup yields CDR1 SGDLS and CDR2 YYNGEE. As DNA, the CDR3 is TGTGCCAGCAGCGCCTCCCGCGTGGGTGATGAAAAACTGTTTTTT. The encoded protein is CASSASRVGDEKLFF.